This T cell receptor beta chain was captured by sequencing in a study of spatial heterogeneity in lung cancer. About the study: Raw reads showed each unique TCR and UMI combination turning up more than ten times on average.

Unique molecular identifiers, one per molecule, were present on every TCR cDNA molecule. TCRdb re-analysed the 5' RACE reads in MiXCR, keeping a single row per CDR3 protein. The repertoire holds approximately 49,000 distinct CDR3 sequences, around 5.2% seen once, with roughly 10% in the top ten. Time point defined: sample taken at primary tumor resection. Samples came from some 73 TRACERx patients with untreated early-stage lung cancer. Unsorted whole RNA samples from tumor, nontumor lung or frozen PBMC were sequenced. This CDR3 has 12 residues. Germline values: CDR1 SGHNT, CDR2 YYREEE (reference sequence). V dropped 3 bases and J dropped 4 bases, with 8 bases sitting between them. By its share, this clonotype is medium-sized.

The source is a male donor with early-stage non-small cell lung cancer. The sequences come from PBMCs, collected at surgery. The chain joins TRBV5-4 to TRBJ2-7; D is uncertain. The CDR3 here is CASSSLGYEQYF. The CDR3 DNA sequence: TGTGCCAGCAGCTCCCTCGGGTACGAGCAGTACTTC.